This TCR beta chain was captured in a study of blood T cell repertoires in COVID-19. The wider study: PBMCs, B-cell-depleted T cells, or T cells were the source of the cDNA or gDNA that made up the material.

The V gene end was trimmed by 0 bases and the J gene end by 0 bases; junction bases not matched to a gene: 8. Germline CDR1 is SGHRS and CDR2 is YFSETQ. The CDR3 is 18 amino acids. TCRdb's copy holds only in-frame clones and misses some; the assay was immunoSEQ multiplex PCR. Altogether around 58,000 clones are present, roughly 85% being singletons, with the ten largest covering about 18%. This receptor was obtained from a human donor in a cohort sampled during active COVID-19. The chain links TRBV5-1 to TRBJ1-3; 8 bases agree with TRBD1. Sample: peripheral blood. In DNA form, the CDR3 reads TGCGCCAGCAGCTTGGGCGGTCGACAGGGGAGCTCTGGAAACACCATATATTTT. It encodes CASSLGGRQGSSGNTIYF.